Listed below are T cell receptor beta chains from one sample, sequenced in a study of blood T cells in healthy people across ages. TCRdb reanalysed the 5' RACE reads using MiXCR and keeps one entry per CDR3 protein. The sample has hundreds of thousands of distinct CDR3 sequences, roughly 25% seen once. The same specimen was also included in a second study, on T cells of mothers and their children.

The material sequenced was blood. These receptors all come from a boy aged 5-17 years in good health. CDR3s include the opening cysteine and the closing phenylalanine or tryptophan. The order of the fields is V gene, D gene, clone size, J gene, CDR3 protein, CDR3 DNA. A D gene is named only where the DNA matches it firmly. Clone size is given for some rows only: seen once, a few or many times, or a class if the clone is expanded.

TRBV6-5	TRBD2	many	TRBJ2-1	CASSPGLAGENEQFF	TGTGCCAGCAGTCCAGGACTAGCGGGGGAAAATGAGCAGTTCTTC
TRBV6-6	.	.	TRBJ2-1	CASRRFEERDNEQFF	TGTGCCAGCAGGCGCTTTGAGGAGCGAGACAATGAGCAGTTCTTC
TRBV29-1	.	few	TRBJ1-4	CSVLGGEHEKLFF	TGCAGCGTCTTGGGCGGGGAACATGAAAAACTGTTTTTT
TRBV12-3/TRBV12-4	.	many	TRBJ1-2	CASSSPGFYGYTF	TGTGCCAGCAGTTCCCCGGGGTTCTATGGCTACACCTTC
TRBV29-1	.	.	TRBJ2-7	CSAADEQKPYEQYF	TGCAGCGCTGCAGACGAACAGAAACCCTACGAGCAGTACTTC
TRBV29-1	.	few	TRBJ1-1	CSVEGQGTTEAFF	TGCAGCGTTGAAGGTCAGGGTACCACTGAAGCTTTCTTT
TRBV11-2	TRBD1	few	TRBJ1-4	CASRSGAGGQEKLFF	TGTGCCAGCAGGTCGGGCGCAGGGGGCCAGGAAAAACTGTTTTTT
TRBV19	.	many	TRBJ2-6	CASSIGGSGANVLTF	TGTGCCAGTAGTATCGGCGGCTCTGGGGCCAACGTCCTGACTTTC
TRBV18	TRBD1	few	TRBJ2-2	CASSRPGTANTGELFF	TGTGCCAGCTCGCGACCCGGGACAGCGAACACCGGGGAGCTGTTTTTT
TRBV6-1	.	.	TRBJ1-5	CASSGEFVFQPQHF	TGTGCCAGCAGTGGAGAGTTTGTATTTCAGCCCCAGCATTTT
TRBV9	TRBD2	few	TRBJ2-2	CASSDRDYSNTGELFF	TGTGCCAGCAGCGACCGGGACTACTCGAACACCGGGGAGCTGTTTTTT
TRBV7-9	TRBD1	.	TRBJ2-7	CASSLAIAGGNEQYF	TGTGCCAGCAGCTTAGCGATCGCAGGGGGCAACGAGCAGTACTTC
TRBV29-1	TRBD2	few	TRBJ2-1	CSVVSGLAEIYNEQFF	TGCAGCGTTGTATCGGGACTAGCGGAAATATACAATGAGCAGTTCTTC
TRBV6-6	TRBD2	few	TRBJ2-3	CASSYSLAGGEDTQYF	TGTGCCAGCAGTTACTCGCTAGCGGGGGGCGAAGATACGCAGTATTTT
TRBV29-1	.	.	TRBJ2-5	CSVEDYQETQYF	TGCAGCGTTGAAGACTACCAAGAGACCCAGTACTTC
TRBV4-3	TRBD2	once	TRBJ2-5	CASSHYFPGLDRTQYF	TGCGCCAGCAGCCATTATTTTCCGGGACTAGATCGGACCCAGTACTTC
TRBV5-1	TRBD1	.	TRBJ2-7	CASSVGQGVYEQYF	TGCGCCAGCAGCGTCGGACAGGGGGTATACGAGCAGTACTTC
TRBV9	.	few	TRBJ2-1	CASSVDNRPRRYNEQFF	TGTGCCAGCAGCGTAGACAATCGCCCACGGAGATACAATGAGCAGTTCTTC
TRBV24-1	.	few	TRBJ1-2	CATSTGGGYTF	TGTGCCACCAGTACAGGCGGTGGCTACACCTTC
TRBV15	TRBD2	few	TRBJ2-3	CATSRAGGITDTQYF	TGTGCCACCAGCAGAGCGGGAGGGATCACAGATACGCAGTATTTT
TRBV5-1	.	.	TRBJ2-4	CASSSDDPFADIQYF	TGCGCCAGCAGCTCGGACGATCCGTTTGCTGACATTCAGTACTTC
TRBV7-3	.	few	TRBJ2-7	CAGSFGADTYEQYF	TGTGCCGGCAGCTTCGGGGCGGATACTTACGAGCAGTACTTC
TRBV7-2	.	.	TRBJ2-6	CASSLGSNGANVLTF	TGTGCCAGCAGCTTAGGGTCTAACGGGGCCAACGTCCTGACTTTC
TRBV20-1	TRBD1	few	TRBJ1-2	CSARSGTGGRRNYGYTF	TGCAGTGCTAGATCTGGGACAGGGGGCCGACGGAACTATGGCTACACCTTC
TRBV12-3/TRBV12-4	TRBD1	.	TRBJ2-6	CASSLEGQAGANVLTF	TGTGCCAGCAGTCTCGAGGGACAGGCTGGGGCCAACGTCCTGACTTTC
TRBV5-1	.	few	TRBJ1-3	CASSIGTAGNTIYF	TGCGCCAGCAGCATCGGGACTGCTGGAAACACCATATATTTT
TRBV10-3	TRBD2	.	TRBJ2-5	CAISETGTSGPTGRETQYF	TGTGCCATCAGTGAGACCGGGACTAGCGGGCCTACTGGTAGAGAGACCCAGTACTTC
TRBV29-1	.	few	TRBJ1-2	CSIESGRVGYTF	TGCAGCATTGAATCGGGCAGGGTCGGCTACACCTTC
TRBV6-2/TRBV6-3	TRBD1	.	TRBJ2-3	CASSSRGTVTDTQYF	TGTGCCAGCAGTTCCCGAGGGACAGTGACAGATACGCAGTATTTT
TRBV19	.	.	TRBJ2-1	CASKAASSYNEQFF	TGTGCCAGTAAGGCGGCAAGCTCCTACAATGAGCAGTTCTTC
TRBV20-1	.	few	TRBJ1-2	CSARDQYGYTF	TGCAGTGCTAGAGATCAATATGGCTACACCTTC
TRBV29-1	.	.	TRBJ1-3	CSVDPGGSGNTIYF	TGCAGCGTTGACCCTGGTGGGTCTGGAAACACCATATATTTT
TRBV4-1	.	.	TRBJ2-1	CASSLGSVLNEQFF	TGCGCCAGCAGCCTGGGATCGGTTTTGAATGAGCAGTTCTTC